This TCR beta chain was documented in a study of shared clonotypes between healthy human individuals (dated by TCRdb to 2020 to 2021). Looking at the study overall: A couple of women and a few men aged 18 to 49 years were included in the cohort. For each donor, CD4 naive and CD4 memory were each given three plates, CD8 naive was given two plates, and CD8 memory was given one plate. To estimate repertoire size and how much clonotypes are shared between individuals, the study performed deep sequencing of blood TCR repertoires from roughly five healthy adults. Different laboratories and diverse techniques were used to prepare libraries and sequence TCR repertoires, to increase sequencing depth and limit assay-specific biases. Each donor's leukapheresis produced roughly between about 0.85 and 10 billion PBMCs. Summary of the overall study and its limitations: Incomplete sequencing was indicated by rarefaction of sorted-subset datasets, despite the large sequencing depth. Larger estimated clonotype richness was generally found for naive subsets than for memory subsets. Pairwise subsampling indicated that sequencing depth was expected to affect the degree of clonotype sharing among donors. When a handful of donors were compared, the shared fraction of clonotypes was 5% to 6.5% for naive CD4, about 4% for naive CD8, roughly 2.5% for memory CD4, and 0.3% to 0.5% for memory CD8. The genetic and exposure-history diversity represented was limited by the small number of donors. Sampling was restricted to blood, and TCR repertoires in tissues likely differ from the TCR repertoires found in blood. Higher generation probabilities were observed for clonotypes shared by all four sorted-subset donors than for non-shared clonotypes.

Using the deep immunoSEQ assay, TCR CDR3 regions were amplified from genomic DNA by multiplex PCR. Genomic DNA extracted from each cell subset was distributed evenly over all wells of several immunoSEQ 96-well plates, and each plate served as one replicate. For sorted subsets, each replicate PCR was loaded with about 200 ng genomic DNA, equivalent to some 31,000 T cell genomes. The purified libraries were quantified using a Qubit 3.0 fluorometer, sized with a Bioanalyzer 2100, and then quantified again using the KAPA Library Quantification kit. Each immunoSEQ 96-well plate was sequenced on its own single-read 150-cycle Illumina NextSeq 550 flow cell. The authors' pipeline ran thus. Because the immunoSEQ output included only junctional sequences and no quality scores, the filtering could not be the same as the filtering used for full-length reads. To assign V/J genes and CDR3, sequences were annotated using PyIR, a Python wrapper for IgBLAST v1.9, with IMGT germline references. Reads were filtered out if the reads had weak V/J assignments (E-value above 1e-6), no CDR3, stop codons, out-of-frame junctions, or ambiguous translated residues. V3J clonotypes were defined by identical inferred V gene, J gene, and CDR3 amino acid sequence. To compute the percentage overlap between repertoires, the number of shared unique clonotypes was divided by the size of the smaller repertoire. Repertoire richness was assessed with RTK rarefaction, the Chao1 estimator, and Recon v2.1 estimates of unobserved clonotypes. Generation probabilities for all TCRbeta clonotypes obtained by the gDNA method from a handful of donors were computed using OLGA. This immuneACCESS table, as held by TCRdb, lists in-frame sequences with V and J called but not all clones. Of the missing ones, under half trace to an unresolved V gene in checked studies; the others have no known cause. That table furnishes V, J and clone size, whereas the DNA furnished D and trimming. In this sample the table shows 2 million or so clones, 85% to 95% of which occur a single time. Approximately 0.13% of the sample is in the top ten clones.

Deletion took 4 bases off V and 7 bases off J, with a span of 14 bases between the germline ends. According to the germline V gene (reference sequence), CDR1 reads SGHNT and CDR2 reads YYREEE. The CDR3, cysteine through phenylalanine, is 14 amino acids long. Only the CDR3 DNA stays, 42 bases, in frame from base 1. Healthy HIV-negative adults with no recently reported acute infections or vaccinations were included as donors. All donors were Caucasian adults living in Nashville, Tennessee, USA. CD4+ T cells were enriched through magnetic negative selection, after which naive cells were positively selected on CD45RA and the remaining negative fraction served as the memory subset. After blood collection by leukapheresis, PBMCs were isolated using Ficoll-Histopaque density gradient centrifugation and then cryopreserved in the vapor phase of liquid nitrogen. Analytical flow cytometry was used to check the purity and quantity of every magnetically sorted T cell population. Genomic DNA was isolated from each sorted fraction and quantified by UV absorbance on a Nanodrop 2000c.

A single count supports this clone. Its target antigen remains unknown. No quality values exist for individual bases; no much larger clone is one base distant. The chain is made from TRBV5-4 and TRBJ2-2, with the D gene possibly TRBD1 or TRBD2, each one fitting 6 bases. This receptor was taken from a man younger than 35 in good health. Sequencing used naive CD4+ T cells sorted from blood. The sample's cell subset or site, from its label and the paper: CD45RA+ positively selected. The nucleotides are TGTGCCAGCAGCGTGGGGGGCAGGGGCGGGGAGCTGTTTTTT. This yields the protein CASSVGGRGGELFF.